This T cell receptor (beta chain) was captured by sequencing in a study of shared clonotypes between healthy human individuals. The table lists this clone with a count of one. Its antigen is not identified. Broader study findings: Represented diversity, genetic and exposure-history alike, was limited by few donors.

Memory CD4+ cells were the fraction left after CD45RA+ naive selection. The method was immunoSEQ multiplex PCR; TCRdb's version includes in-frame clones alone and lacks a portion of them. The sample yields millions of clones, over 85% seen once. In germline, CDR1 is SGHRS, CDR2 YFSETQ. The CDR3 contains 14 residues. V gave up 2 bases and J gave up 5 bases, with 14 bases separating them. The V call is TRBV5-1, the J call TRBJ2-7, with D possibly being TRBD1 (6 bases). The sequenced sample was naive CD4+ T cells sorted from blood. Subset: CD45RA+ positively selected. This TCR came from a man between 18 and 35 years old in good health. CDR3 sequence: CASSFGTTGNEQYF. CDR3 coding DNA: TGCGCCAGCAGCTTCGGGACAACTGGGAACGAGCAGTACTTC. Drawing the rest from reference TRBV5-1 and TRBJ2-7, the complete variable domain is KAGVTQTPRYLIKTRGQQVTLSCSPISGHRSVSWYQQTPGQGLQFLFEYFSETQRNKGNFPGRFSGRQFSNSRSEMNVSTLELGDSALYLCASSFGTTGNEQYFGPGTRLTVT.